Shown below are 15 T cell receptor beta chains from a single sample sequenced in a study of tumor and adjacent non-tumor tissue in lung cancer. The template was RNA from unsorted bulk tissue. The library came from three nested PCR rounds adapted from ARM-PCR protocols. TCRdb processed the multiplex PCR reads anew with MiXCR; each CDR3 protein has one entry. The sample records approximately 79,000 distinct CDR3 sequences, 72% being singletons. The sequencing sample was made of lung tumor tissue. Source of these receptors: a woman in her thirties or forties with non-small cell lung cancer.

There are a few counts of this clonotype. The genes are TRBV18 and TRBJ1-1; D may be TRBD1 (5 bases). CDR1 and CDR2 from the germline V gene are KGHSH and LQKENI. The length of the CDR3 is 13 residues. Trimming cost V 2 bases and J 4 bases, with 8 bases left between them. The CDR3 DNA is TGTGCCAGCTCACCAAGTAGGGGCACTGAAGCTTTCTTT. Translated: CASSPSRGTEAFF. The full variable domain, completed using reference TRBV18 and TRBJ1-1, is NAGVMQNPRHLVRRRGQEARLRCSPMKGHSHVYWYRQLPEEGLKFMVYLQKENIIDESGMPKERFSAEFPKEGPSILRIQQVVRGDSAAYFCASSPSRGTEAFFGQGTRLTVV.

This clonotype has a single count. This is likely a read error, given that the CDR3 carries no conserved phenylalanine or tryptophan at its end. This sequence joins TRBV11-2 and TRBJ2-1; TRBD2 aligns across 10 bases. Losses at the gene ends were 7 bases for V and 6 bases for J; bases not matched to a gene: 12. Germline CDR1 SGHAT, CDR2 FQNNGV. CDR3 size: 16 residues. In DNA form, the CDR3 reads TGTGCCAGCAATTTAGGGCCACTAGCGGGGCGCAATGAGCAGTTCTAC. Amino acids: CASNLGPLAGRNEQFY.

Note on this clonotype: One end of the junction varies from germline; a read error may be responsible. The rearrangement joins TRBV5-6 to TRBJ2-1, with no clear D. The CDR3 consists of 12 residues. The germline V gene has CDR1 SGHDT and CDR2 YYEEEE. The chain's CDR3 is CANSPPGRKQFF. CDR3 coding DNA: TGTGCCAACAGCCCCCCTGGGCGCAAGCAGTTCTTC.

On this clonotype: One base away lies a much larger clone, so this may be a sequencing read error. This chain joins TRBV4-2 and TRBJ2-5; D gene unclear. The CDR3 extends over 15 amino acids. From germline, CDR1 is LGHNA and CDR2 YNFKEQ. The CDR3 region is CASSQDGSSSEIQYF. The CDR3 nucleotides read TGTGCCAGCAGCCAAGATGGTTCTAGTTCGGAGATCCAGTACTTC.

Concerning this clonotype: A much larger clone is a single base away; this may be a read error. CDR3 nucleotides: TGTGCCAACAATCTAAACAAGGGAATGGCCCAGCATTTT. It encodes CANNLNKGMAQHF. The rearrangement joins TRBV6-6 to TRBJ1-5; D is unclear. The V and J ends lost 10 bases and 11 bases respectively, with 21 bases between them. The germline V gene encodes CDR1 MNHNY and CDR2 SVGAGI (reference sequence). This CDR3 spans 13 amino acids.

This clonotype turned up a few times. This may be a read error: a much more frequent sequence differs by one nucleotide. This chain uses TRBV20-1 with TRBJ1-5; unclear D gene. Germline values: CDR1 DFQATT, CDR2 SNEGSKA (reference sequence). The CDR3 loop spans 14 amino acids. CDR3 sequence reads: CGARDRGEAQPQHF. The CDR3 DNA sequence: TGCGGTGCTAGAGATCGGGGAGAAGCTCAGCCCCAGCATTTT.

Comments on this clonotype: One junction end disagrees with the germline gene, perhaps due to a read error. The chain combines TRBV12-3 or TRBV12-4 with TRBJ2-3; no clear D. This CDR3 has 14 residues. CDR3 DNA sequence: TGTGCTAGCAGTTTTCCGGTGGGCACAGATACGCAGTATTTT. It translates to CASSFPVGTDTQYF.

With respect to this clonotype: Likely a read error: the CDR3 ends without its conserved phenylalanine or tryptophan. The chain carries TRBV6-1 and TRBJ2-7; D is unclear. The CDR3 length is 12 residues. CDR1 MNHNS and CDR2 SASEGT come from the germline V gene. V gave up 5 bases and J gave up 7 bases, with 12 bases separating them. The CDR3 sequence is CASSRNLREQYL. Written as DNA, the CDR3 is TGTGCCAGCAGTCGTAATTTGAGGGAGCAGTACTTG.

This clonotype showed up many times. V gene TRBV5-6 combines with J gene TRBJ2-2, with 9 bases fitting TRBD2. This CDR3 is built from 17 residues. Per the germline V gene, CDR1 is SGHDT and CDR2 is YYEEEE. With 0 bases clipped from V and 8 bases from J, the junction kept 11 bases outside the gene matches. The CDR3 DNA is TGTGCCAGCAGCTTGGATGGCCTAGCGGGAATCTTGGGGGAGCTGTTTTTT. Amino acids: CASSLDGLAGILGELFF. The full variable domain, rest sourced from reference TRBV5-6 and TRBJ2-2, is DAGVTQSPTHLIKTRGQQVTLRCSPKSGHDTVSWYQQALGQGPQFIFQYYEEEERQRGNFPDRFSGHQFPNYSSELNVNALLLGDSALYLCASSLDGLAGILGELFFGEGSRLTVL.

A remark on this clonotype: A much more abundant neighbour one base away suggests this may be a read error. This chain uses TRBV24-1 with TRBJ1-2, with D perhaps matching TRBD1 (6 bases). The CDR3 runs to 13 residues. The germline V gene has CDR1 KGHDR and CDR2 SFDVKD. CDR3 amino acids: CATSDRQEYVYTF. DNA of the CDR3: TGTGCCACCAGTGATCGACAGGAGTATGTCTACACCTTC.

Concerning this clonotype itself: Since a much larger clone is just one base distant, this may be a read error. The chain employs TRBV7-9 and TRBJ1-3; D is unresolved. The CDR3 consists of 16 residues. The germline V gene encodes CDR1 SEHNR and CDR2 FQNEAQ (reference sequence). V lost 4 bases and J lost 2, with 15 bases in between. The CDR3 region is CASSSLTSTPGNTIYF. The DNA of the CDR3 is TGTGCCAGCAGCTCCCTGACAAGCACCCCTGGAAACACCATATATTTT. Full variable domain (rest looked up from reference TRBV7-9 and TRBJ1-3): DTGVSQNPRHKITKRGQNVTFRCDPISEHNRLYWYRQTLGQGPEFLTYFQNEAQLEKSRLLSDRFSAERPKGSFSTLEIQRTEQGDSAMYLCASSSLTSTPGNTIYFGEGSWLTVV.

As concerns this clonotype: The conserved final phenylalanine or tryptophan is absent from the CDR3, which likely points to a read error. CDR3 DNA: TGTGCCAGCGGCTTAGTCTCAGACTCCTACGAGCAGTACTTA. This gives the protein CASGLVSDSYEQYL. The rearrangement uses TRBV11-2 and TRBJ2-7; D remains unclear. The germline gives CDR1 SGHAT, CDR2 FQNNGV. CDR3 size: 14 residues.

The gene calls are TRBV28 and TRBJ2-3, with D unclear. V was shortened by 5 bases and J by 11 bases, with 11 bases between the two germline ends. Germline V gene lookup returns CDR1 MDHEN and CDR2 SYDVKM. CDR3 length: 11 amino acids. CDR3 residues: CASSRVNMQYF. For the CDR3, the DNA is TGTGCCAGCAGTAGGGTGAATATGCAGTATTTT.

This chain joins TRBV13 and TRBJ1-1; D uncertain. The germline gives CDR1 PRHDT, CDR2 FYEKMQ (reference sequence). The V and J ends lost 5 bases and 2 bases respectively, with 9 bases between them. The CDR3 has 13 amino acids. The CDR3 is CASSRHTNTEAFF. In DNA form, the CDR3 reads TGTGCCAGCAGCCGACACACTAACACTGAAGCTTTCTTT.

Concerning this clonotype: A clone one base away is much larger, so this may be a read error. In this CDR3 the conserved last residue, phenylalanine or tryptophan, is missing, so a read error is likely. V usage is TRBV13 and J usage is TRBJ2-1; unclear D gene. Trimming took 4 bases from V and 6 from J, leaving 10 bases between them. The CDR3 has 13 residues. Germline CDR1 reads PRHDT; CDR2 reads FYEKMQ (reference sequence). The CDR3 reads CASSSYGRNEQFL. CDR3 in DNA: TGTGCCAGCAGCTCGTACGGGCGCAATGAGCAGTTCTTA.